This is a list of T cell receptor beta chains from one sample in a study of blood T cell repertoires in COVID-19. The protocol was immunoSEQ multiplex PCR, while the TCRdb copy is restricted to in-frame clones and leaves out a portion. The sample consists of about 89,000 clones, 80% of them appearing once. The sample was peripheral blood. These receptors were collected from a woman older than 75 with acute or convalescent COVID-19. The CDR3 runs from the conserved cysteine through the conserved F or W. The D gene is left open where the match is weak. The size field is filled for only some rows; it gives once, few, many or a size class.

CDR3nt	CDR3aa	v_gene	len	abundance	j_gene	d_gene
TGTGCCAGCAGTAGGGACAGTTCAAGCAATCAGCCCCAGCATTTT	CASSRDSSSNQPQHF	TRBV6-5	15	NA	TRBJ1-5	TRBD1
TGTGCCAGCAGTGTTACAGGGAACGAGCAGTACTTC	CASSVTGNEQYF	TRBV2	12	NA	TRBJ2-7	NA
TGTGCCAGCCGACAGGGACTCCACGGTCAGCCCCAGCATTTT	CASRQGLHGQPQHF	TRBV6-4	14	NA	TRBJ1-5	TRBD1
TGTGCCAGCAGCGCCCTACAGGTTCTAAACACTGAAGCTTTCTTT	CASSALQVLNTEAFF	TRBV7-2	15	once	TRBJ1-1	NA
TGTGCCATCAGCCCCGAAAGACAGGGAGTCTACGAGCAGTACTTC	CAISPERQGVYEQYF	TRBV10-3	15	once	TRBJ2-7	TRBD1
TGTGCCAGCAGTGACCCCCGTAACGCACAGGGGAATCAGCCCCAGCATTTT	CASSDPRNAQGNQPQHF	TRBV6-1	17	NA	TRBJ1-5	TRBD1
TGTGCCAGCAGCGTCGGACAGGGTAGCGGCTACACCTTC	CASSVGQGSGYTF	TRBV7-2	13	few	TRBJ1-2	TRBD1
TGTGCCAGCAGCTTGGATTATAGCACAGATACGCAGTATTTT	CASSLDYSTDTQYF	TRBV5-6	14	NA	TRBJ2-3	NA
TGTGCCAGCAGCCGAATGAACAGGGGACTAGCGGCAATTTACGAGCAGTACTTC	CASSRMNRGLAAIYEQYF	TRBV11-2	18	NA	TRBJ2-7	TRBD2
TGTGCCAGTAGTAAACCGGGACTCCGCTACGAGCAGTACTTC	CASSKPGLRYEQYF	TRBV19	14	few	TRBJ2-7	NA
TGTGCCAGCAGTGATTCATGGGCTAGCGGGAAACCTAGCACAGATACGCAGTATTTT	CASSDSWASGKPSTDTQYF	TRBV2	19	few	TRBJ2-3	TRBD2
TGTGCCAGCAGCCACGGGGCGGGAACCTACGAGCAGTACTTC	CASSHGAGTYEQYF	TRBV6-5	14	NA	TRBJ2-7	NA
TGTGCCAGCAGCTTCTACGACAGGGCTGGAAACACCATATATTTT	CASSFYDRAGNTIYF	TRBV5-4	15	NA	TRBJ1-3	TRBD1
TGTGCCAGCGGCCGGACAGGGCGAGTGGATGAGCAGTTCTTC	CASGRTGRVDEQFF	TRBV2	14	NA	TRBJ2-1	TRBD1
TGTGCCAGCCGCGTGGGCGGGGGGAACACCGGGGAGCTGTTTTTT	CASRVGGGNTGELFF	TRBV5-4	15	NA	TRBJ2-2	TRBD2
TGCACCAGCAACCAACACGGGTCCTACGAGCAGTACTTC	CTSNQHGSYEQYF	TRBV1	13	NA	TRBJ2-7	NA
TGTGCCAGCAGGACCATCTCGGGGGGTACTTCCTACGAGCAGTACTTC	CASRTISGGTSYEQYF	TRBV7-3	16	NA	TRBJ2-7	TRBD2
TGTGCCAGCAGCGTAGGACCGACTAGCACATCGAACACCGGGGAGCTGTTTTTT	CASSVGPTSTSNTGELFF	TRBV9	18	NA	TRBJ2-2	TRBD2
TGCAGCGTCCCCGCGGCGCCCCAGGGACAGGGGGAAAAACTGTTTTTT	CSVPAAPQGQGEKLFF	TRBV29-1	16	NA	TRBJ1-4	TRBD1
TGTGCCAGCAGCTTTTCCGGGGGGCTGGGCTACACCTTC	CASSFSGGLGYTF	TRBV11-2	13	NA	TRBJ1-2	NA
TGTGCCAGCTCCGGACAGGGAAACTATGGCTACACCTTC	CASSGQGNYGYTF	TRBV2	13	NA	TRBJ1-2	TRBD1
TGTGCCAGCAGCCTCGGGACTAGCAACACAGATACGCAGTATTTT	CASSLGTSNTDTQYF	TRBV11-2	15	few	TRBJ2-3	TRBD2
TGTGCCAGCAGTGAACTGGCAGGGCTCCTGGATACGCAGTATTTT	CASSELAGLLDTQYF	TRBV2	15	NA	TRBJ2-3	NA
TGTGCCAGCAGCTTAAACTCCTTCTCCGAGCAGTACTTC	CASSLNSFSEQYF	TRBV7-3	13	NA	TRBJ2-7	NA
TGTGCCAGCAGCTCCACGGGGAGCGGGACCACAGATACGCAGTATTTT	CASSSTGSGTTDTQYF	TRBV9	16	NA	TRBJ2-3	TRBD2
TGCGCCAGCAGCTCCCTCAGCGGGGGTGGTGAGCAGTTCTTC	CASSSLSGGGEQFF	TRBV5-1	14	NA	TRBJ2-1	TRBD2
TGTGCCAGCAGCCCTCGACAGATTTTCTCGAACACTGAAGCTTTCTTT	CASSPRQIFSNTEAFF	TRBV7-2	16	NA	TRBJ1-1	NA
TGTGCCAGCAGCTTAGGGGGGACAGCCGGAAACACCATATATTTT	CASSLGGTAGNTIYF	TRBV7-2	15	once	TRBJ1-3	TRBD1
TGCGCCAGCTCCGGGACAGGGACCGAGCAGTACTTC	CASSGTGTEQYF	TRBV5-1	12	NA	TRBJ2-7	TRBD1
TGTGCCAGCAGTTACTCGGTCAGACAGGGGACCTACGAGCAGTACTTC	CASSYSVRQGTYEQYF	TRBV6-5	16	few	TRBJ2-7	TRBD1
TGTGCCTGGAGTCTTGTACTAGAGGGTTACGAGCAGTACTTC	CAWSLVLEGYEQYF	TRBV30	14	NA	TRBJ2-7	NA
TGTGCCAGCAGCCCCCGAGGACCGGGAAACAATGAGCAGTTCTTC	CASSPRGPGNNEQFF	TRBV3-1/TRBV3-2	15	NA	TRBJ2-1	NA
TGTGCCAGCAGCTTAGGTCCGGGGGACTACAATGAGCAGTTCTTC	CASSLGPGDYNEQFF	TRBV7-3	15	NA	TRBJ2-1	NA
TGTGCCAGCAGAACTGGACAGGGGAATTCACCCCTCCACTTT	CASRTGQGNSPLHF	TRBV6-6	14	NA	TRBJ1-6	TRBD1
TGTGCCTGGAGTGGAGGGGACAGGGTCCACGAGCAGTACTTC	CAWSGGDRVHEQYF	TRBV30	14	NA	TRBJ2-7	TRBD1
TGTGCCAGCAGCTTCAGACAGGGAAGAGGAGAGACCCAGTACTTC	CASSFRQGRGETQYF	TRBV11-3	15	NA	TRBJ2-5	TRBD1
TGTGCCAGTAGGCGTCCTAGCACAGATACGCAGTATTTT	CASRRPSTDTQYF	TRBV19	13	NA	TRBJ2-3	NA
TGTGCCAGCAGCTTAGCGTTCAGGGGTGCAACTAATGAAAAACTGTTTTTT	CASSLAFRGATNEKLFF	TRBV7-2	17	NA	TRBJ1-4	NA
TGTGCCAGCAGCCCCACAGGGTTAGAGACCCAGTACTTC	CASSPTGLETQYF	TRBV5-6	13	NA	TRBJ2-5	NA
TGTGCCAGTAGACAACTAGCGGGAGATTCCTACGAGCAGTACTTC	CASRQLAGDSYEQYF	TRBV19	15	many	TRBJ2-7	TRBD2
TGCGCCAGCAGTGAGACAGGACAACATAGCAATCAGCCCCAGCATTTT	CASSETGQHSNQPQHF	TRBV10-1	16	few	TRBJ1-5	NA
TGTGCCAGTAGGCAGGACAGGGACACAGATACGCAGTATTTT	CASRQDRDTDTQYF	TRBV19	14	NA	TRBJ2-3	TRBD1
TGCGCCAGCAGACCTTCAGGGGGCACTAACTATGGCTACACCTTC	CASRPSGGTNYGYTF	TRBV4-1	15	NA	TRBJ1-2	TRBD1
TGCGCCAGCAGCCAACCCACCAGGATCTACAGCACAGATACGCAGTATTTT	CASSQPTRIYSTDTQYF	TRBV4-1	17	NA	TRBJ2-3	NA
TGTGCCAGCAGCACCGGGGTTAACACCGGGGAGCTGTTTTTT	CASSTGVNTGELFF	TRBV6-6	14	NA	TRBJ2-2	NA
TGTGCCAGCAGCCACCAGGGGACAACTAATGAAAAACTGTTTTTT	CASSHQGTTNEKLFF	TRBV14	15	NA	TRBJ1-4	NA
TGTGCCAGCAGCTCCGGGACTAGCGCGAGCTCCTACAATGAGCAGTTCTTC	CASSSGTSASSYNEQFF	TRBV7-9	17	once	TRBJ2-1	TRBD2
TGCAGTGCTATTGACAGACACTCTGGAAACACCATATATTTT	CSAIDRHSGNTIYF	TRBV20-1	14	NA	TRBJ1-3	NA
TGCGCCAGCAGACTGGAAGCGGGGGGTCGTAGTAATTCACCCCTCCACTTT	CASRLEAGGRSNSPLHF	TRBV23-1	17	NA	TRBJ1-6	NA
TGTGCCAGCAGCTTCGAAGCGGGAGTAGGCAATGAGCAGTTCTTC	CASSFEAGVGNEQFF	TRBV7-2	15	NA	TRBJ2-1	TRBD2
TGTGCCAGCAGCTTGATAGCGGGGCCGAACACCGGGGAGCTGTTTTTT	CASSLIAGPNTGELFF	TRBV5-4	16	few	TRBJ2-2	TRBD2
TGCAGCGTTGCCACCCAGGGGGGATCCTACAATGAGCAGTTCTTC	CSVATQGGSYNEQFF	TRBV29-1	15	NA	TRBJ2-1	NA
TGTGCCAGCTCCCTAGTAAACGGGGACAGGCGCTACAATGAGCAGTTCTTC	CASSLVNGDRRYNEQFF	TRBV18	17	NA	TRBJ2-1	TRBD1
TGTGCCAGTCCACAGGGACCTGGAAACACCATATATTTT	CASPQGPGNTIYF	TRBV7-5	13	NA	TRBJ1-3	NA
TGTGCCATCAGAAGCGCCGGGACAAAAGAGACCCAGTACTTC	CAIRSAGTKETQYF	TRBV10-3	14	NA	TRBJ2-5	NA
TGCGCCAGCAGTGCACAGGGGAATGAGCAGTTCTTC	CASSAQGNEQFF	TRBV10-2	12	NA	TRBJ2-1	TRBD1